A selection of T cell receptor beta chains follows, all from one sample in a study of T cell repertoires in cytomegalovirus infection. The antigens of these receptors remain unknown. MiXCR was run by TCRdb on the reads, yielding one entry per CDR3 protein. The table shows some 800,000 distinct CDR3 sequences, with almost 30% occurring only once. Sequencing was performed on cultured CD8+ T cells from PBMCs, taken from culture after CMV antigen stimulation. Source of these receptors: a human donor in good health (CMV status not recorded). Some clones in this sample may be carry-over from other donors' samples. CDR3s include the opening cysteine and the closing phenylalanine or tryptophan. The order of the fields is D gene, V gene, clone size, J gene, CDR3 DNA, CDR3 protein. D genes are given only for firm matches. Size tells how often a clone was seen (once, few, many) or the class of an expanded clone, and some rows leave it out.

NA	TRBV15	NA	TRBJ1-5	TGTGCCACCAGCATTTTCCCCACAGCTAATAGCAATCAGCCCCAGCATTTT	CATSIFPTANSNQPQHF
TRBD1	TRBV7-8	once	TRBJ2-2	TGTGCCAGCAGCCAAAGTAGGACAGGGGTAACCGGGGAGCTGTTTTTT	CASSQSRTGVTGELFF
NA	TRBV27	few	TRBJ2-7	TGTGCCAGCAGGGGGTTGGGCAGTCTAGAGCAGTACTTC	CASRGLGSLEQYF
TRBD1	TRBV4-2	NA	TRBJ2-2	TGTGCCAGCAGCCCTGTTAGGGACAGCGAGAACACCGGGGAGCTGTTTTTT	CASSPVRDSENTGELFF
TRBD2	TRBV7-8	few	TRBJ2-5	TGTGCCAGCAGCTCGGGACTAGCGGGCCGGGAGACCCAGTACTTC	CASSSGLAGRETQYF
NA	TRBV7-8	NA	TRBJ2-2	TGTGCCAGCAGCTTAGGAGTTCGGGGCACCGGGGAGCTGTTTTTT	CASSLGVRGTGELFF
NA	TRBV2	NA	TRBJ1-5	TGTGCCAGCAGTGACCCAGGAAGCAATCAGCCCCAGCATTTT	CASSDPGSNQPQHF
TRBD1	TRBV14	NA	TRBJ1-3	TGTGCCAGTGGGCAAAACAGGGGAATTGCGGGCACCATATATTTT	CASGQNRGIAGTIYF
NA	TRBV5-4	NA	TRBJ1-2	TGTGCCAGCAGCCCCCGGACGCCTCTGGACTATGGCTACACCTTC	CASSPRTPLDYGYTF
TRBD1	TRBV10-2	NA	TRBJ1-1	TGCGCCAGCAATCAGGGGGGCACTGAAGCTTTCTTT	CASNQGGTEAFF
NA	TRBV5-1	NA	TRBJ1-1	TGCGCCAGCAGCTTGGAAGGGACTATAACTTTCTTT	CASSLEGTITFF
TRBD1	TRBV4-2	NA	TRBJ1-2	TGTGCCAGCAGCTCGAACCGGGCAGGGGGCTCTAGGAGTAACTATGGCTACACCTTC	CASSSNRAGGSRSNYGYTF
NA	TRBV20-1	NA	TRBJ1-2	TGCAGTTCGCCCGGATACGATGGCTACACCTTC	CSSPGYDGYTF
TRBD1	TRBV12-3/TRBV12-4	NA	TRBJ1-1	TGTGCCAGCAGAGGACAGGGGGTGACTGAAGCTTTCTTT	CASRGQGVTEAFF
NA	TRBV29-1	NA	TRBJ1-2	TGCAGCGTCACGACCAGTGACTATGGCTACACCTTC	CSVTTSDYGYTF
NA	TRBV7-6	few	TRBJ1-4	TGTGCTAGCAGCTTAGCGGAAGGTCGTGGAAAACTGTTTTTT	CASSLAEGRGKLFF
TRBD1	TRBV28	few	TRBJ1-5	TGTGCCATCTACTCAGGGGGCGGTCAGCCCCAGCATTTT	CAIYSGGGQPQHF
NA	TRBV6-7	many	TRBJ2-7	TGTGCCAGCAGTTACTCAGGGGACCCCTACGAGCAGTACTTC	CASSYSGDPYEQYF
NA	TRBV4-3	NA	TRBJ1-1	TGCGCCAGCAGCCAAGATTTAGGGGATGAAGCTTTCTTT	CASSQDLGDEAFF
TRBD1	TRBV6-8	NA	TRBJ2-5	TGTGCCAGCAGGCCAGACTGGACAGGGAGGCAAGAGACCCAGTACTTC	CASRPDWTGRQETQYF
TRBD2	TRBV2	NA	TRBJ2-3	TGTGCCAGCAGTGACCCAGCGGGGGGGCGAGATACGCAGTATTTT	CASSDPAGGRDTQYF
NA	TRBV7-2	NA	TRBJ2-6	TGTGCCAGCGGCGCCAGGGTGGCACCTGGGGCCAACGTCCTGACTTTC	CASGARVAPGANVLTF
NA	TRBV14	NA	TRBJ2-5	TGTGCCAGCAGCCAAAACCAGCGACCGGCTCGGGAGACCCAGTACTTC	CASSQNQRPARETQYF
NA	TRBV12-3/TRBV12-4	NA	TRBJ2-6	TGTGCCAGCAGTCCACGCTCTGGGGCCAACGTCCAGACTTTC	CASSPRSGANVQTF
NA	TRBV5-1	few	TRBJ1-1	TGCGCCAGCAGCTTGGGCCAGGGCTATGAAGCTTTCTTT	CASSLGQGYEAFF
NA	TRBV20-1	NA	TRBJ1-5	TGCAGTGCTAGAGATCGGGATCCCACGCCCCACAATCAGCCCCAGCATTTT	CSARDRDPTPHNQPQHF
TRBD1	TRBV27	few	TRBJ1-3	TGTGCCAGCAGTTCCCGGGACAGGGGTGCTGGAAACACCATATATTTT	CASSSRDRGAGNTIYF
NA	TRBV6-5	NA	TRBJ2-7	TGTGCCAGCAGTTACCTCTCCAAGGCCCTCTCCTACGAGCAGTACTTC	CASSYLSKALSYEQYF
NA	TRBV7-9	NA	TRBJ2-4	TGTGCCAGCAGCTTCCTTTGGACGGGCGAGGGCCATCCTGATCTAGCCAAAAACATTCAGTACTTC	CASSFLWTGEGHPDLAKNIQYF
NA	TRBV4-1	many	TRBJ2-5	TGCGCCAGCAGCCACCCGGCCACAGGGTGGTTAGAGACCCAGTACTTC	CASSHPATGWLETQYF
NA	TRBV4-1	NA	TRBJ2-7	TGCGCCAGCAGCCAAGGATGGGGAGGCGACGAGCAGTACTTC	CASSQGWGGDEQYF
NA	TRBV6-5	few	TRBJ1-6	TGTGCCAGCAGCCCGAGCCCCTACGGCTTAGGGTCACCCCTCCACTTT	CASSPSPYGLGSPLHF
NA	TRBV6-5	few	TRBJ1-1	TGTGCCAGCAGGAGAGGCCTCGGGGGCACTGAAGCTTTCTTT	CASRRGLGGTEAFF
NA	TRBV7-6	NA	TRBJ2-1	TGTGCCAGCAGCTTCTGGCCTGGAGGGAGCTCCTACAATGAGCAGTTCTTC	CASSFWPGGSSYNEQFF
TRBD2	TRBV5-4	NA	TRBJ2-5	TGTGCCAGCAGCTTGGGGGGGATCGCCCAAGCGGGGGGGCGCGGGACCCAGTACTTC	CASSLGGIAQAGGRGTQYF
NA	TRBV7-9	NA	TRBJ2-5	TGTGCCAGCAGCCCCACGAACCTACTCCAAGAGGCCCAGTACTTC	CASSPTNLLQEAQYF
NA	TRBV19	NA	TRBJ1-5	TGTGCCAGTAGTATCGATAGGAGGGGCAATCAGCCCCAGCATTTT	CASSIDRRGNQPQHF
TRBD2	TRBV7-2	many	TRBJ2-5	TGTGCCAGCAGCTCGCGGGCTAGCGGGGGGGCAGAGACCCAGTACTTC	CASSSRASGGAETQYF
NA	TRBV7-6	NA	TRBJ2-7	TGTGCCAGCAGCCCCGCGAAGGGGGGGTACTACGAGCAGTACTTC	CASSPAKGGYYEQYF
NA	TRBV15	NA	TRBJ1-1	TGTGCCACCGGGCTGTACGGTGGGACTGAAGCTTTCTTT	CATGLYGGTEAFF
TRBD2	TRBV7-8	many	TRBJ2-5	TGTGCCAGCAGCCCCCGACTAGCGGGGGGATTGAAGACCCAGTACTTC	CASSPRLAGGLKTQYF
NA	TRBV6-6	NA	TRBJ2-1	TGTGCCAGCAGCCAAGAAATGCAGGGGAATGAGCAGTTCTTC	CASSQEMQGNEQFF
NA	TRBV12-3/TRBV12-4	many	TRBJ1-2	TGTGCCAGCAGTCAAACAGGACCACGCTATGGCTACACCTTC	CASSQTGPRYGYTF
TRBD1	TRBV6-1	many	TRBJ2-4	TGTGCCAGCGCCTTTTCGGACAGGGGGAACATTCAGTACTTC	CASAFSDRGNIQYF
NA	TRBV27	few	TRBJ2-2	TGTGCCAGCAATTGGGGGGCCGCCGGGGAGCTGTTTTTT	CASNWGAAGELFF
TRBD1	TRBV27	NA	TRBJ1-3	TGTGCCAGCAGCCATGGGACAGGGGCTGGAAACACCATATATTTT	CASSHGTGAGNTIYF
NA	TRBV6-2/TRBV6-3	NA	TRBJ1-3	TGTGCCAGCCGGGGTCCTGCCGGTCGAGCTGGAAACACCATATATTTT	CASRGPAGRAGNTIYF
TRBD1	TRBV4-1	NA	TRBJ2-1	TGTACCAGCAGCTCCCTCGGGACAGGGAACTACAATGAGCAGTTCTTC	CTSSSLGTGNYNEQFF
TRBD1	TRBV13	NA	TRBJ1-2	TGTGCCAGCAGCTTAGGCCTGAGGACAGGACTCTACACCTTC	CASSLGLRTGLYTF
NA	TRBV3-1	few	TRBJ2-5	TGTGCCAGCAGTCAAGGGTTGAGGCCCATAGGAGAGACCCAGTACTTC	CASSQGLRPIGETQYF
TRBD2	TRBV6-2/TRBV6-3	NA	TRBJ2-1	TGTGCCAGCAGTACGGGACTAGCGGCTTATTACAATGAGCAGTTCTTC	CASSTGLAAYYNEQFF
TRBD1	TRBV4-1	few	TRBJ2-7	TGCGCCAGCAGCCACGGACAGGGGACCTACGAGCAGTACTTC	CASSHGQGTYEQYF
NA	TRBV6-2/TRBV6-3	few	TRBJ2-1	TGTGCCAGCACCCCAGGGGGGTTCGGTGAGCAGTTCTTC	CASTPGGFGEQFF
NA	TRBV5-1	NA	TRBJ1-2	TGCGCCAGCAGCTTGGATAAAGGGCCCAACTATGGCTACACCTTC	CASSLDKGPNYGYTF
TRBD2	TRBV11-2	few	TRBJ2-3	TGTGCCAGCAGCTCCGGGACTAGCGGGGCAGGAGATACGCAGTATTTT	CASSSGTSGAGDTQYF
NA	TRBV27	few	TRBJ2-3	TGTGCCAGCAGTTTATCGACAGTCCCTCTCACAGATACGCAGTATTTT	CASSLSTVPLTDTQYF
TRBD1	TRBV12-3/TRBV12-4	few	TRBJ2-2	TGTGCCAGCAGCCCACTACAGGGGGCGCAGTTCACCGGGGAGCTGTTTTTT	CASSPLQGAQFTGELFF
NA	TRBV7-8	few	TRBJ2-5	TGTGCCAGCAGCTTAAGGGGGGGTTACGAGACCCAGTACTTC	CASSLRGGYETQYF
NA	TRBV7-9	NA	TRBJ1-6	TGTGCCAGCAGCTTAGGAGGTGCAGACTCCTCGTTCTATAGTTCACCCCTCCACTTT	CASSLGGADSSFYSSPLHF
NA	TRBV27	NA	TRBJ1-5	TGTGCCAGCAGTTTAGATGGGCTAGCCCAGCATTTT	CASSLDGLAQHF